Below, 15 T cell receptor beta chains from the same sample are listed, as sequenced in a study of neurological immune-mediated disorders. MiXCR, run by TCRdb on the 5' RACE reads, gives a single entry per CDR3 protein. The table lists 75,000 to 90,000 distinct CDR3 sequences, about a tenth of them singletons. Sequencing was performed on PBMCs. The receptors shown here come from a man aged 40-49 years in good health.

There are many counts of this clonotype. The chain is built from TRBV5-1 and TRBJ2-1, with D hard to call. V was shortened by 6 bases and J by 7 bases, with 17 bases between the two germline ends. The CDR3 is 14 residues long. Per the germline V gene, CDR1 is SGHRS and CDR2 is YFSETQ. CDR3 DNA sequence: TGCGCCAGCACAGACAATGGTGCCATGAATGAGCAGTTCTTC. This sequence encodes CASTDNGAMNEQFF. The full variable domain, its missing parts supplied by reference TRBV5-1 and TRBJ2-1, is KAGVTQTPRYLIKTRGQQVTLSCSPISGHRSVSWYQQTPGQGLQFLFEYFSETQRNKGNFPGRFSGRQFSNSRSEMNVSTLELGDSALYLCASTDNGAMNEQFFGPGTRLTVL.

This clonotype has a count of ten or more. CDR3: CASSLAPGGRLDTQYF. In DNA, the CDR3 is TGTGCCAGCAGCTTAGCCCCAGGGGGCAGGTTAGATACGCAGTATTTT. The J gene is TRBJ2-3, the V gene TRBV7-9, with 8 bases aligning to TRBD1. Per germline, CDR1 SEHNR and CDR2 FQNEAQ (reference sequence). The CDR3 loop spans 16 amino acids. The trim removed 0 bases at V and 5 bases at J, leaving 7 bases unmatched.

This clonotype was counted ten times or more. Its ends do not fully match the called genes, so a read error is possible. This chain uses TRBV12-3 or TRBV12-4 with TRBJ2-2, with D hard to call. The CDR3 totals 12 residues. This CDR3 is CASSLESGELFF. Here the CDR3 DNA reads TGTGCCAGCAGCTTAGAATCCGGGGAGCTGTTTTTT.

This clonotype was recorded many times. This chain connects TRBV15 to TRBJ2-7; 11 bases are shared with TRBD2. V was pared by 0 bases and J by 0 bases, with 13 bases of the junction left unmatched. The CDR3 totals 20 residues. Germline lookup yields CDR1 LNHNV and CDR2 YYDKDF (reference sequence). This CDR3 reads CATSRDLRPPSGRTSYEQYF. The CDR3 DNA follows: TGTGCCACCAGCAGAGATCTGCGGCCACCTAGCGGGAGGACCTCCTACGAGCAGTACTTC.

This clonotype was seen many times. J is TRBJ2-7 and V is TRBV10-3; tentative D call: TRBD1 (6 bases). The ends were cut back, 2 bases at V and 4 bases at J, with 15 bases in the middle. The germline CDR1 and CDR2 sequences are ENHRY and SYGVKD. The CDR3 is 15 amino acids. The CDR3 DNA follows: TGTGCCATCAGTGAGGGATGGGGGCTTAGGTACGAGCAGTACTTC. This codes for CAISEGWGLRYEQYF.

The rearrangement uses TRBV19 and TRBJ2-4, with 12 bases that match TRBD2. The V segment lost 6 bases and the J segment 13 bases; nucleotides outside the gene matches: 13. This CDR3 comprises 15 residues. The germline gives CDR1 LNHDA, CDR2 SQIVND (reference sequence). The CDR3 nucleotides are TGTGCCAGTAGCCCGACTAGCGGGGGTTTCGGATCACAGTACTTC. Its translation: CASSPTSGGFGSQYF.

This clonotype was recorded many times. The rearrangement joins TRBV6-4 to TRBJ2-1; 10 bases are a match to TRBD2. V trimming: 6 bases; J trimming: 2 bases; junction bases outside the gene matches: 4. This CDR3 has 15 residues. Germline V lookup: CDR1 MRHNA, CDR2 SNTAGT. The CDR3 reads CASSPLAGTYNEQFF. Written as DNA, the CDR3 is TGTGCCAGCAGCCCACTAGCGGGAACCTACAATGAGCAGTTCTTC.

This clonotype occurred many times. The chain employs TRBV28 and TRBJ2-7, with TRBD2 as a possible D gene (6 bases). The V gene lost 7 bases and the J gene lost 2 bases, with 18 bases spanning the gap. Germline V lookup: CDR1 MDHEN, CDR2 SYDVKM. The CDR3 contains 15 residues. The CDR3 region is CASTPHSGGTYEQYF. The CDR3 DNA reads TGTGCCAGCACTCCCCACTCAGGCGGGACCTACGAGCAGTACTTC. Filled out from reference TRBV28 and TRBJ2-7, the complete variable domain reads DVKVTQSSRYLVKRTGEKVFLECVQDMDHENMFWYRQDPGLGLRLIYFSYDVKMKEKGDIPEGYSVSREKKERFSLILESASTNQTSMYLCASTPHSGGTYEQYFGPGTRLTVT.

This clonotype was seen at least ten times. The chain couples TRBV5-1 to TRBJ2-7; 14 positions agree with TRBD2. The length of the CDR3 is 16 residues. V lost 4 bases and J lost 7; bases outside the gene matches: 10. Germline CDR1 SGHRS, CDR2 YFSETQ. For the CDR3, the DNA is TGCGCCAGCAGCCCCGGGACTAGCGGGGGTGAAGGGGAGCAGTACTTC. Its translation is CASSPGTSGGEGEQYF.

At least ten counts were recorded for this clonotype. The chain links TRBV27 to TRBJ1-3; D is unresolved. With 7 bases removed from V and 4 bases from J, the gap between germline ends came to 17 bases. The germline gives CDR1 MNHEY, CDR2 SMNVEV (reference sequence). This CDR3 region has 15 residues. This CDR3 is CASKTSEDTGNTIYF. CDR3 sequence (DNA): TGTGCCAGCAAAACCAGCGAAGATACCGGAAACACCATATATTTT.

This clonotype appeared many times. This chain joins TRBV18 and TRBJ2-7, with 7 bases fitting TRBD1. In germline, CDR1 is KGHSH, CDR2 LQKENI. CDR3 length: 13 residues. V gave up 4 bases and J gave up 1 base; unmatched junction bases: 1. DNA for the CDR3: TGTGCCAGCTCACGACAGGGATCCTACGAGCAGTACTTC. Its translation: CASSRQGSYEQYF.

In its sample, this clonotype was seen many times. The V call is TRBV6-6, the J call TRBJ2-2, with D uncertain. Germline CDR1 reads MNHNY; CDR2 reads SVGAGI (reference sequence). The length of the CDR3 is 14 residues. The V end lost 0 bases, the J end lost 6 bases, and 8 bases lay between the germline ends. CDR3 bases: TGTGCCAGCAGTTACTCGTCCAATTCCGGGGAGCTGTTTTTT. It encodes CASSYSSNSGELFF.

In this sample, this clonotype turned up many times. This rearrangement joins TRBV29-1 to TRBJ1-5, with 9 positions matching TRBD1. Looked up from germline, CDR1 is SQVTM and CDR2 is ANQGSEA. The CDR3 contains 14 residues. V was clipped by 6 bases and J by 0 bases; unmatched bases: 3. CDR3 nucleotides: TGCAGCGTAGGGACAGGGTCTAGCAATCAGCCCCAGCATTTT. Translating it yields CSVGTGSSNQPQHF.

This clonotype was observed a single time. This chain uses TRBV6-1 with TRBJ2-7; TRBD1 or TRBD2 may be the D gene (5 bases each). Trimming took 2 bases from V and 4 from J, leaving 12 bases between them. Germline assignment: CDR1 MNHNS and CDR2 SASEGT. CDR3 length: 14 residues. CDR3 coding DNA: TGTGCCAGCAGTGAATATCAGGGACCATACGAGCAGTACTTC. It encodes CASSEYQGPYEQYF.

The gene calls are TRBV6-6 and TRBJ1-2; D is unclear. Germline CDR1 and CDR2: MNHNY and SVGAGI (reference sequence). The CDR3 is 13 residues long. V was pared by 7 bases and J by 8 bases, with 17 bases between. CDR3 sequence reads: CASTPQEPDGYTF. CDR3 nucleotide sequence: TGTGCCAGCACACCGCAGGAGCCCGACGGCTACACCTTC.